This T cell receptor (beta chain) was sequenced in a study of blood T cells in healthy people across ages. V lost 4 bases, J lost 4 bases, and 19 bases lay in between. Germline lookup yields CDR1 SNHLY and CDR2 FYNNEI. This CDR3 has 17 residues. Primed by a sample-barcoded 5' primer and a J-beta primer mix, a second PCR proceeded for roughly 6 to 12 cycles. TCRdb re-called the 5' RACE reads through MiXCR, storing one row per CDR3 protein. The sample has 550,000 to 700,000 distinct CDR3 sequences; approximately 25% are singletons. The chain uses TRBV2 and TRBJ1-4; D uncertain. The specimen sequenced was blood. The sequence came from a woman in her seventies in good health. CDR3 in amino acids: CASSGRNRIGVNEKLFF. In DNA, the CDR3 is TGTGCCAGCAGTGGAAGGAATCGCATCGGCGTTAATGAAAAACTGTTTTTT. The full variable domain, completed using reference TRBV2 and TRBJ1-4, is EPEVTQTPSHQVTQMGQEVILRCVPISNHLYFYWYRQILGQKVEFLVSFYNNEISEKSEIFDDQFSVERPDGSNFTLKIRSTKLEDSAMYFCASSGRNRIGVNEKLFFGSGTQLSVL.